This TCR beta chain stems from a study of T cells after yellow fever vaccination. A universal primer site and UMIs were added as TCR cDNA was made by 5'RACE template switching. A single record per CDR3 protein comes from TCRdb applying MiXCR to the 5' RACE reads. The table lists under 550,000 distinct CDR3 sequences, just over 20% of them singletons. This clonotype was observed a handful of times. The antigen is not known. Trimming pared 0 bases from V and 5 bases from J, leaving 10 bases between. From germline, CDR1 is LGHDT and CDR2 YNNKEL (reference sequence). This CDR3 is built from 14 residues. Findings and caveats of the study: On re-exposure, the response was weaker but peaked faster, at day 5 versus 15.

This sequence joins TRBV3-1 and TRBJ2-5, with unresolved D. This receptor was obtained from a man between 18 and 29 years old who received the YFV17D yellow fever vaccine. Here the sequenced sample was PBMCs, taken less than 25 days after the first yellow fever vaccination. CDR3 coding DNA: TGTGCCAGCAGCCAAGATTCTGGAAGTGAGACCCAGTACTTC. Its protein product is CASSQDSGSETQYF.